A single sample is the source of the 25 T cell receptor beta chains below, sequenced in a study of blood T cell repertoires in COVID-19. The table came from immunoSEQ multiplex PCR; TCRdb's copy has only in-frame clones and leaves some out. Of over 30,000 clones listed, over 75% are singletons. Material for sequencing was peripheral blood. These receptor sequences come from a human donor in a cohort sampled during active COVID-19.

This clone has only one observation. CDR3 sequence: CASRLAIRHFDDSNTGELFF. DNA for the CDR3: TGTGCAAGTCGCTTAGCCATAAGACATTTTGATGATTCGAACACCGGGGAGCTGTTTTTT. The V call is TRBV12-2, the J call TRBJ2-2; the table's TRBD1 call for D was not verified on the DNA. TRBV12-2 is flagged as a pseudogene. The CDR3 runs to 20 residues.

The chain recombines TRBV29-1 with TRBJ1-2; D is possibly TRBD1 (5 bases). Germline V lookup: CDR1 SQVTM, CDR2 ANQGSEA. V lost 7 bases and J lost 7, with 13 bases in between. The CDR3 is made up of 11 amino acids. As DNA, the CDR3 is TGCAGCGCTGACCAGGGCCGTGGCTACACCTTC. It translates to CSADQGRGYTF.

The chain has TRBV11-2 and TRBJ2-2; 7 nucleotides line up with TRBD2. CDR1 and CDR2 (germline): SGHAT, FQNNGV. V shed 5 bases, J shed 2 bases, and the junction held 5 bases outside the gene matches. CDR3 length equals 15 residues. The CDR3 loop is CASSQGLHNTGELFF. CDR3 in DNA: TGTGCCAGCAGCCAGGGACTACACAACACCGGGGAGCTGTTTTTT.

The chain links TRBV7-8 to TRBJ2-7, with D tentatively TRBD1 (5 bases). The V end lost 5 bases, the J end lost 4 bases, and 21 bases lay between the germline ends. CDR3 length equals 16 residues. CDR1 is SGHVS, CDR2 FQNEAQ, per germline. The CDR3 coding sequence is TGTGCCAGCAGCAACCCCCCGACAGTACAGTCGTACGAGCAGTACTTC. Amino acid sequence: CASSNPPTVQSYEQYF.

This CDR3 reads CASSLAGWADPRETQYF. CDR3 nucleotide sequence: TGCGCCAGCAGCTTGGCCGGTTGGGCAGACCCCCGGGAGACCCAGTACTTC. The rearrangement links TRBV5-1 to TRBJ2-5; D remains ambiguous. The CDR3 consists of 17 residues. Trimming took 0 bases from V and 5 from J, leaving 20 bases between them. Germline V CDR1 and CDR2: SGHRS, YFSETQ. Using reference TRBV5-1 and TRBJ2-5 for the parts outside the CDR3, the full variable domain is KAGVTQTPRYLIKTRGQQVTLSCSPISGHRSVSWYQQTPGQGLQFLFEYFSETQRNKGNFPGRFSGRQFSNSRSEMNVSTLELGDSALYLCASSLAGWADPRETQYFGPGTRLLVL.

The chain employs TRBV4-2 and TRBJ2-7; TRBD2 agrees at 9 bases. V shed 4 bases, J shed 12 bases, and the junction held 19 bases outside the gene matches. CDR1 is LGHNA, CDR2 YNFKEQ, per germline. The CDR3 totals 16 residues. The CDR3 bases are TGTGCCAGCAGCCGTAACCAGGGACTAGCAGCCAGTACTGTGTACTTC. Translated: CASSRNQGLAASTVYF.

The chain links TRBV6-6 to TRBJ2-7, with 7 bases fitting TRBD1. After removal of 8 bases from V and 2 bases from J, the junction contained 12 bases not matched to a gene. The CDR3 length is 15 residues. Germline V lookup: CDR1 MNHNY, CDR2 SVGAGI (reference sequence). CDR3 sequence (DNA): TGTGCCAGCCTAACCCAACAGGGGCTAACCTACGAGCAGTACTTC. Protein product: CASLTQQGLTYEQYF.

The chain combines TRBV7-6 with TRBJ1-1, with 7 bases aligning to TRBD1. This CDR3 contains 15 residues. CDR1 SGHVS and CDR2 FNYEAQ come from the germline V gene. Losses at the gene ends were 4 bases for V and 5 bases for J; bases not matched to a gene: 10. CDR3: CASSSSQGLRTEAFF. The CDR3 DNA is TGTGCCAGCAGCTCGTCACAGGGGTTGAGGACTGAAGCTTTCTTT.

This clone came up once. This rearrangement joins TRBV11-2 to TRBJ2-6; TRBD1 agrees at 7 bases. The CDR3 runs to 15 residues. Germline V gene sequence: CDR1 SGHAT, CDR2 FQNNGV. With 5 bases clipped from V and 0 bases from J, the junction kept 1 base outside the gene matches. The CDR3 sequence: CASSPGGSGANVLTF. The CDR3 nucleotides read TGTGCCAGCAGCCCAGGGGGCTCTGGGGCCAACGTCCTGACTTTC.

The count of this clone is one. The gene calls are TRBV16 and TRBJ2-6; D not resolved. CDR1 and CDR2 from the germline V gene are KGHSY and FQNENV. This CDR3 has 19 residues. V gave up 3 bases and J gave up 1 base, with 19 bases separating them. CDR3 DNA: TGTGCCAGCAGCCACCCTCCCCTTAAGAGAAGTTCTGGGGCCAACGTCCTGACTTTC. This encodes CASSHPPLKRSSGANVLTF.

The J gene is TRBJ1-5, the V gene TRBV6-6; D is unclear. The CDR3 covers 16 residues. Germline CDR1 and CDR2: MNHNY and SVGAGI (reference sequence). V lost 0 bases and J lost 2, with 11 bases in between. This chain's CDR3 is CASSYSTNRGNQPQHF. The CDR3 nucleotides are TGTGCCAGCAGTTACTCAACAAACCGGGGCAATCAGCCCCAGCATTTT.

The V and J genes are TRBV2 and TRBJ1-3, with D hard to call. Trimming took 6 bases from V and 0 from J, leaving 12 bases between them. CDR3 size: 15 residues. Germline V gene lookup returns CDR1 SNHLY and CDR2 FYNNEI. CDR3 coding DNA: TGTGCCAGCAGAATTGGCGCGGTCTCTGGAAACACCATATATTTT. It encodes CASRIGAVSGNTIYF. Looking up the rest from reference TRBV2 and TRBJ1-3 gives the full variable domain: EPEVTQTPSHQVTQMGQEVILRCVPISNHLYFYWYRQILGQKVEFLVSFYNNEISEKSEIFDDQFSVERPDGSNFTLKIRSTKLEDSAMYFCASRIGAVSGNTIYFGEGSWLTVV.

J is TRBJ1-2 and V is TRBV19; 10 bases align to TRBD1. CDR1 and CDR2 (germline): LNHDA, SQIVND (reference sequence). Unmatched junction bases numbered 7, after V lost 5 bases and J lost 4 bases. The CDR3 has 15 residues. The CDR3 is CASSVPGQGIYGYTF. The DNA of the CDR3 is TGTGCCAGTAGTGTTCCGGGACAGGGGATCTATGGCTACACCTTC. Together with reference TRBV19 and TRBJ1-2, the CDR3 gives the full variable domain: DGGITQSPKYLFRKEGQNVTLSCEQNLNHDAMYWYRQDPGQGLRLIYYSQIVNDFQKGDIAEGYSVSREKKESFPLTVTSAQKNPTAFYLCASSVPGQGIYGYTFGSGTRLTVV.

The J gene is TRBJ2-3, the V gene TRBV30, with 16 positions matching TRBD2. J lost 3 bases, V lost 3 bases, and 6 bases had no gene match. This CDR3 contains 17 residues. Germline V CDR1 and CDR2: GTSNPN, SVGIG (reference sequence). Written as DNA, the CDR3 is TGTGCCTGGAGCACCGGGACTAGCGGGGGGGTAACAGATACGCAGTATTTT. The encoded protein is CAWSTGTSGGVTDTQYF.

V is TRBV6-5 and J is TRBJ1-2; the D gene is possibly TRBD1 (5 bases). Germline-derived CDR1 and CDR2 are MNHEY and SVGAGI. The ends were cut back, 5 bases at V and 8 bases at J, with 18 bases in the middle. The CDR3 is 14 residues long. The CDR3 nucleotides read TGTGCCAGCAGTCCGACAGCCGACTCTTGGGGCTACACCTTC. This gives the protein CASSPTADSWGYTF.

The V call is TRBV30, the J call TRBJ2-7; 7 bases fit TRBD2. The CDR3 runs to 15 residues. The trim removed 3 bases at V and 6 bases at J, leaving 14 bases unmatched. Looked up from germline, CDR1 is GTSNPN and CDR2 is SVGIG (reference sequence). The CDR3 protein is CAWSSAWRGFIEQYF. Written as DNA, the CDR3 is TGTGCCTGGAGCTCCGCCTGGCGGGGGTTTATCGAGCAGTACTTC.

The chain's CDR3 is CARRGCVEDWQETQYF. CDR3 bases: TGTGCCAGGAGGGGGTGTGTTGAAGATTGGCAAGAGACCCAGTACTTC. This chain uses TRBV28 with TRBJ2-5; a possible D gene is TRBD1 (6 bases). This CDR3 contains 16 residues. In germline, CDR1 is MDHEN, CDR2 SYDVKM. With 9 bases removed from V and 2 bases from J, the gap between germline ends came to 22 bases.

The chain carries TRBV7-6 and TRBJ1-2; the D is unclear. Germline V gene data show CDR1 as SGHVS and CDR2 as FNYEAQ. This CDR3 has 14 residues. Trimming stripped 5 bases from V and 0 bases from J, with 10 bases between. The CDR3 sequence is CASSPTEANYGYTF. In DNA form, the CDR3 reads TGTGCCAGCAGCCCAACAGAAGCTAACTATGGCTACACCTTC.

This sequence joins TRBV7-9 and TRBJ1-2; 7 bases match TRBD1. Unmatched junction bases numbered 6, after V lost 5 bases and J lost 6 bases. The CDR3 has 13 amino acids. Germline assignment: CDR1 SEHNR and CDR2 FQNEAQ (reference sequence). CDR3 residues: CASSDDRADGYTF. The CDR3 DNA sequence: TGTGCCAGCAGCGACGACAGGGCCGATGGCTACACCTTC.

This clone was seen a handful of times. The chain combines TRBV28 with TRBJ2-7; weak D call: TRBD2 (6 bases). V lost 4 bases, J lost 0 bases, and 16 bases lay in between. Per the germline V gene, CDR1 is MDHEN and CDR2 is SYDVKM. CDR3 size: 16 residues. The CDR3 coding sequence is TGTGCCAGCAGTTGGGGTAGCGGATTAAGCTCCTACGAGCAGTACTTC. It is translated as CASSWGSGLSSYEQYF.

The CDR3 bases are TGCGCCAGCAGCTTGGGCTCAGGGTCCTACAATGAGCAGTTCTTC. Its translation: CASSLGSGSYNEQFF. The chain recombines TRBV5-1 with TRBJ2-1; TRBD1 is a possible D gene (5 bases). The CDR3 is 15 amino acids. Per germline, CDR1 SGHRS and CDR2 YFSETQ. V was clipped by 0 bases and J by 1 base, with 8 bases between them.

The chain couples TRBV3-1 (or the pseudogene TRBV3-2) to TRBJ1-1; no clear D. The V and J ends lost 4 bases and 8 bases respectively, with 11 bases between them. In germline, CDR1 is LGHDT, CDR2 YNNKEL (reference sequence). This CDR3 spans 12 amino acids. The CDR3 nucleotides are TGTGCCAGCAGCCTCGGGGATAGAGAAGCTTTCTTT. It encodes CASSLGDREAFF.

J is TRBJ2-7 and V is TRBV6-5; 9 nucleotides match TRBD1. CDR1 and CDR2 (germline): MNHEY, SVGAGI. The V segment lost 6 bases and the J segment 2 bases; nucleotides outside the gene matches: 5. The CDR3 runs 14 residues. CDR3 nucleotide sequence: TGTGCCAGCAGACTAAGACAGGGGGCCTACGAGCAGTACTTC. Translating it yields CASRLRQGAYEQYF.

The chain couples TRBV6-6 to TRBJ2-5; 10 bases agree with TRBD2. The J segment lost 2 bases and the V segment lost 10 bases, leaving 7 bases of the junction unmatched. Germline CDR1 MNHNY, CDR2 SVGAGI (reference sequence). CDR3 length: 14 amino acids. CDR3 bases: TGTGCCATACGTTTAGCGGGAGGACAAGAGACCCAGTACTTC. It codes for CAIRLAGGQETQYF.

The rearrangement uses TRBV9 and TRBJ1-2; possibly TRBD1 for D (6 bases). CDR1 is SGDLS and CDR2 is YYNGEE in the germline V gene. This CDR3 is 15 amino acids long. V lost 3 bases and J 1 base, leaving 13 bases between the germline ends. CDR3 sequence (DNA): TGTGCCAGCAGCGCAGAGTACAGGGTTAACTATGGCTACACCTTC. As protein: CASSAEYRVNYGYTF.